This T cell receptor (beta chain) was sequenced in a study of cytomegalovirus exposure and HLA in healthy donors. The CDR3 length is 15 residues. Trimming took off 1 base at V and 7 bases at J, with 13 bases between the two ends. CDR1 MGHRA and CDR2 YSYEKL come from the germline V gene. PCR used 60 Vbeta primers and 13 Jbeta primers. Data came from immunoSEQ multiplex PCR; TCRdb stores just in-frame clones and leaves some out. The sample consists of about 100,000 clones, approximately 81% of them appearing once. The chain has TRBV4-1 and TRBJ2-2, with D tentatively TRBD1 (5 bases). Sequenced input: PBMCs. The sequence was obtained from a female donor in good health and CMV-seropositive. CDR3 sequence (DNA): TGCGCCAGCAGCCAAGTTGTCTTAGGGGACGGGGAGCTGTTTTTT. Translating it yields CASSQVVLGDGELFF.